What follows are 30 T cell receptor beta chains derived from one specimen sequenced in a study of T cell changes during pregnancy in multiple sclerosis. Using immunoSEQ multiplex PCR, the repertoire was profiled, and TCRdb retains in-frame clones only, with some absent. Of some 80,000 clones listed, roughly nine tenths were seen once; the top ten hold roughly 2.5%. The sequencing used peripheral blood, collected in the first trimester of pregnancy. These receptor sequences come from a female donor with multiple sclerosis, enrolled in a pregnancy study.

This clone was detected once. V is TRBV7-3 and J is TRBJ2-1, with a weak D call TRBD1 (5 bases). CDR1 is SGHTA and CDR2 is FQGTGA in the germline V gene. This CDR3 has 13 amino acids. Trimming removed 2 bases at V and 6 bases at J, with 8 bases between. CDR3 nucleotide sequence: TGTGCCAGCAGCTTACGGCAGGGCAATGAGCAGTTCTTC. Protein: CASSLRQGNEQFF.

This chain uses TRBV27 with TRBJ1-4; D ambiguous. The CDR3 length is 14 residues. The V end was cut by 3 bases, the J end by 8 bases, with 13 bases between. The germline V gene has CDR1 MNHEY and CDR2 SMNVEV (reference sequence). CDR3 bases: TGTGCCAGCAGTTTTGTCGGGATCGGGGAAAAACTGTTTTTT. Amino acids: CASSFVGIGEKLFF. The full variable domain, rest sourced from reference TRBV27 and TRBJ1-4, is EAQVTQNPRYLITVTGKKLTVTCSQNMNHEYMSWYRQDPGLGLRQIYYSMNVEVTDKGDVPEGYKVSRKEKRNFPLILESPSPNQTSLYFCASSFVGIGEKLFFGSGTQLSVL.

This clone appeared a single time. This chain uses TRBV14 with TRBJ2-1, with 9 nucleotides matching TRBD2. The V gene's germline CDR1 is SGHDN and CDR2 FVKESK. This CDR3 has 15 amino acids. Germline trimming cut 1 base from V and 8 bases from J; bases unmatched to any gene: 6. This CDR3 reads CASSQVASGTDEQFF. The CDR3 DNA sequence: TGTGCCAGCAGCCAAGTCGCTAGCGGGACCGATGAGCAGTTCTTC. Full variable domain (rest looked up from reference TRBV14 and TRBJ2-1): EAGVTQFPSHSVIEKGQTVTLRCDPISGHDNLYWYRRVMGKEIKFLLHFVKESKQDESGMPNNRFLAERTGGTYSTLKVQPAELEDSGVYFCASSQVASGTDEQFFGPGTRLTVL.

This chain joins TRBV28 and TRBJ2-1, with D perhaps TRBD2 (5 bases). This CDR3 has 15 amino acids. V lost 2 bases, J lost 2 bases, and 10 bases lay in between. Per the germline V gene, CDR1 is MDHEN and CDR2 is SYDVKM. This chain's CDR3 is CASSLGEKTYNEQFF. The DNA of the CDR3 is TGTGCCAGCAGTTTAGGGGAGAAAACCTACAATGAGCAGTTCTTC.

The J gene is TRBJ1-3, the V gene TRBV27; 7 bases map to TRBD1. V lost 2 bases and J lost 3; bases outside the gene matches: 4. The CDR3 has 15 residues. Germline V CDR1 and CDR2: MNHEY, SMNVEV (reference sequence). The CDR3 DNA follows: TGTGCCAGCAGTTTACAGGGGGTTGATGGAAACACCATATATTTT. Residues: CASSLQGVDGNTIYF.

This chain uses TRBV7-3 with TRBJ2-3; D is unresolved. The length of the CDR3 is 11 residues. Germline CDR1 SGHTA, CDR2 FQGTGA. Trimming stripped 5 bases from V and 3 bases from J, with 3 bases between. The CDR3 loop reads CASSLTDTQYF. For the CDR3, the DNA is TGTGCCAGCAGCCTTACAGATACGCAGTATTTT.

The chain has TRBV5-6 and TRBJ1-4; D call uncertain. This CDR3 has 16 amino acids. The V end was cut by 4 bases, the J end by 6 bases, with 19 bases between. Germline CDR1 SGHDT, CDR2 YYEEEE. CDR3 amino acids: CASSQKRALGDEKLFF. In DNA form, the CDR3 reads TGTGCCAGCAGCCAGAAGAGGGCACTCGGGGATGAAAAACTGTTTTTT.

The chain recombines TRBV7-2 with TRBJ2-3, with 13 bases lining up with TRBD2. The V and J ends lost 5 bases and 4 bases, in that order; junction bases with no gene match: 9. This CDR3 is 17 amino acids long. Germline V lookup: CDR1 SGHTA, CDR2 FQGNSA. The CDR3 bases are TGTGCCAGCAGCGAAATCAGGGGACTAGCGGGGTCAGATACGCAGTATTTT. It translates to CASSEIRGLAGSDTQYF.

The chain is built from TRBV11-3 and TRBJ2-2; no clear D gene. Per germline, CDR1 SGHNT and CDR2 YENEEA. CDR3 length equals 18 residues. V lost 2 bases to trimming and J lost 9 bases, with 25 bases between them. The CDR3 reads CASSLSLTHLRISRELFF. The CDR3 bases are TGTGCCAGCAGCTTATCTTTGACCCATTTACGAATTAGCCGGGAGCTGTTTTTT.

Written as DNA, the CDR3 is TGCAGCGTTACTAGCGGGAGGGCCCTTAGCGACGAGCAGTACTTC. This codes for CSVTSGRALSDEQYF. The chain links TRBV29-1 to TRBJ2-5; 13 positions match TRBD2. The end of the DNA is better explained by TRBJ2-7, so the J call may be wrong. There are 15 residues in the CDR3. Germline V gene lookup returns CDR1 SQVTM and CDR2 ANQGSEA.

This chain joins TRBV9 and TRBJ2-7; a possible D gene is TRBD2 (6 bases). With 3 bases removed from V and 1 base from J, the gap between germline ends came to 8 bases. CDR1 SGDLS and CDR2 YYNGEE come from the germline V gene. The CDR3 contains 13 residues. The CDR3 is CASSGSGSYEQYF. The CDR3, as DNA: TGTGCCAGCAGCGGTAGCGGATCCTACGAGCAGTACTTC.

J is TRBJ1-1 and V is TRBV6-6, with 8 positions matching TRBD1. Germline V CDR1 and CDR2: MNHNY, SVGAGI (reference sequence). V gave up 5 bases and J gave up 5 bases; unmatched junction bases: 7. The CDR3 is made up of 14 amino acids. CDR3 loop: CASSPQGARTEAFF. CDR3 in DNA: TGTGCCAGCAGTCCCCAGGGGGCGCGGACTGAAGCTTTCTTT.

The CDR3 sequence is CASSSLMNTEAFF. The CDR3 DNA reads as TGTGCCAGCAGTTCCCTTATGAACACTGAAGCTTTCTTT. The chain recombines TRBV28 with TRBJ1-1; D gene unclear. CDR1 and CDR2 (germline): MDHEN, SYDVKM. The CDR3 contains 13 residues. Deletions cut 4 bases from V and 0 bases from J, with 6 bases between.

The rearrangement uses TRBV2 and TRBJ1-1; tentatively, D is TRBD1 (6 bases). CDR1 SNHLY and CDR2 FYNNEI come from the germline V gene. This CDR3 is 13 amino acids long. V was pared by 4 bases and J by 3 bases, with 9 bases between. The CDR3 DNA sequence: TGTGCCAGCAGTGTGGACAGCTACACTGAAGCTTTCTTT. Protein sequence: CASSVDSYTEAFF.

The rearrangement joins TRBV5-1 to TRBJ1-1; tentatively, D is TRBD1 (6 bases). This CDR3 is 15 amino acids long. Trimming left V 5 bases short and J 0 bases short, with 14 bases between. Germline V lookup: CDR1 SGHRS, CDR2 YFSETQ. The CDR3 DNA reads TGCGCCAGCAGAAACCGGGACACCATGAACACTGAAGCTTTCTTT. Encoded protein: CASRNRDTMNTEAFF.

The CDR3 DNA reads TGTGCCAGTAGTCCTCCCCCGGGACTAACGGCCGGGGAGCTGTTTTTT. This encodes CASSPPPGLTAGELFF. The genes are TRBV19 and TRBJ2-2, with TRBD2 identical over 7 bases. The CDR3 runs 16 residues. V lost 5 bases to trimming and J lost 6 bases; unmatched junction nucleotides: 12. The germline CDR1 and CDR2 sequences are LNHDA and SQIVND (reference sequence). Complete variable domain (other parts from reference TRBV19 and TRBJ2-2): DGGITQSPKYLFRKEGQNVTLSCEQNLNHDAMYWYRQDPGQGLRLIYYSQIVNDFQKGDIAEGYSVSREKKESFPLTVTSAQKNPTAFYLCASSPPPGLTAGELFFGEGSRLTVL.

The J gene is TRBJ2-3, the V gene TRBV2, with TRBD1 identical over 8 bases. Per the germline V gene, CDR1 is SNHLY and CDR2 is FYNNEI. This CDR3 spans 14 amino acids. The ends lost 6 bases at V and 5 bases at J; junction bases unmatched: 7. The CDR3 reads CASSTRGLIDTQYF. CDR3 sequence (DNA): TGTGCCAGCAGCACCAGGGGGCTAATAGATACGCAGTATTTT.

This clone was seen only once. This chain links TRBV7-2 with TRBJ2-3, with D possibly being TRBD2 (5 bases). The CDR3 length is 16 residues. V was cut by 2 bases and J by 4 bases, with 16 bases left in between. The V gene's germline CDR1 is SGHTA and CDR2 FQGNSA. CDR3 amino acids: CASSLYRAVGADTQYF. DNA of the CDR3: TGTGCCAGCAGCTTATACCGGGCCGTCGGGGCAGATACGCAGTATTTT.

The chain couples TRBV27 to TRBJ1-5; D might be TRBD1 (6 bases). The CDR3 has 16 residues. V was pared by 5 bases and J by 6 bases, with 20 bases between. CDR1 and CDR2 (germline): MNHEY, SMNVEV (reference sequence). This CDR3 reads CASSGSAGEILQPQHF. DNA for the CDR3: TGTGCCAGCAGTGGTTCGGCAGGGGAAATACTTCAGCCCCAGCATTTT.

This chain uses TRBV6-1 with TRBJ1-4, with D maybe TRBD1 (5 bases). The CDR3 length is 17 residues. The V gene's germline CDR1 is MNHNS and CDR2 SASEGT. V lost 0 bases and J 13 bases, leaving 24 bases between the germline ends. CDR3 coding DNA: TGTGCCAGCAGTGAAGCCCCCTCCCGGCAGTTAATTAGGGGACTGTTTTTT. Translating gives CASSEAPSRQLIRGLFF.

The chain employs TRBV6-6 and TRBJ2-1; the D is unclear. Germline values: CDR1 MNHNY, CDR2 SVGAGI (reference sequence). This CDR3 comprises 13 residues. V lost 0 bases and J lost 9, with 9 bases in between. CDR3 amino acids: CASSYSASAEQFF. As DNA, the CDR3 is TGTGCCAGCAGTTACTCCGCGAGTGCTGAGCAGTTCTTC.

V gene TRBV7-2 combines with J gene TRBJ1-1; 9 bases are a match to TRBD1. V shed 6 bases, J shed 5 bases, and the junction held 7 bases outside the gene matches. Per the germline V gene, CDR1 is SGHTA and CDR2 is FQGNSA. CDR3 length equals 14 residues. CDR3 DNA: TGTGCCAGCAGAGCGACAGGGGGATTTACTGAAGCTTTCTTT. Protein: CASRATGGFTEAFF. The full variable domain, with the rest looked up from reference TRBV7-2 and TRBJ1-1, is GAGVSQSPSNKVTEKGKDVELRCDPISGHTALYWYRQSLGQGLEFLIYFQGNSAPDKSGLPSDRFSAERTGGSVSTLTIQRTQQEDSAVYLCASRATGGFTEAFFGQGTRLTVV.

J is TRBJ1-4 and V is TRBV13; D gene ambiguous. The germline CDR1 and CDR2 sequences are PRHDT and FYEKMQ (reference sequence). The CDR3 is made up of 13 amino acids. Trimming cost V 5 bases and J 3 bases, with 7 bases left between them. The CDR3 sequence is CASSVGANEKLFF. CDR3 sequence (DNA): TGTGCCAGCAGCGTCGGGGCTAATGAAAAACTGTTTTTT.

This chain uses TRBV30 with TRBJ2-3; 7 bases are a match to TRBD1. After removal of 0 bases from V and 3 bases from J, the junction contained 6 bases not matched to a gene. Germline V gene sequence: CDR1 GTSNPN, CDR2 SVGIG (reference sequence). The CDR3 has 15 residues. For the CDR3, the DNA is TGTGCCTGGAGTGTACGAAAGGGGGCGACAGATACGCAGTATTTT. Protein: CAWSVRKGATDTQYF.

This chain joins TRBV10-3 and TRBJ1-2; 8 positions match TRBD1. CDR1 and CDR2 from the germline V gene are ENHRY and SYGVKD. V dropped 6 bases and J dropped 3; count of bases not matched to a gene: 9. The CDR3 is 15 residues long. Here the CDR3 reads CAIRITGGGDYGYTF. The CDR3 DNA reads as TGTGCCATCAGAATCACAGGGGGAGGTGACTATGGCTACACCTTC.

This clone appeared once. The chain has TRBV7-3 and TRBJ2-2; TRBD1 matches at 9 bases. The CDR3 is made up of 18 amino acids. Germline V gives CDR1 SGHTA, CDR2 FQGTGA. V gave up 1 base and J gave up 4 bases; unmatched junction bases: 10. The CDR3 sequence: CASSLIGGTGLATGELFF. In DNA, the CDR3 is TGTGCCAGCAGCTTAATCGGCGGGACAGGGCTAGCCACCGGGGAGCTGTTTTTT.

This chain joins TRBV6-6 and TRBJ1-2, with D tentatively TRBD1 (5 bases). The CDR3 is 15 amino acids. Germline lookup yields CDR1 MNHNY and CDR2 SVGAGI (reference sequence). Trimming pared 2 bases from V and 5 bases from J, leaving 15 bases between. The CDR3 reads CASSYEAQGRYGYTF. In DNA form, the CDR3 reads TGTGCCAGCAGTTACGAGGCCCAGGGAAGGTATGGCTACACCTTC.

The chain recombines TRBV6-5 with TRBJ2-6; TRBD1 might be the D (6 bases). This CDR3 is built from 14 residues. Germline V gives CDR1 MNHEY, CDR2 SVGAGI. Trimming removed 2 bases from V and 4 bases from J, with 6 bases in between. Written as DNA, the CDR3 is TGTGCCAGCAGTTACGGGACAGGGGCCAACGTCCTGACTTTC. This sequence encodes CASSYGTGANVLTF.

This chain joins TRBV5-1 and TRBJ1-1; unclear D gene. V was cut by 3 bases and J by 4 bases, with 7 bases left in between. The CDR3 length is 12 residues. Germline CDR1 reads SGHRS; CDR2 reads YFSETQ. CDR3 sequence: CASSSGVTEAFF. The DNA for the CDR3 is TGCGCCAGCAGCTCCGGGGTCACTGAAGCTTTCTTT. Drawing the rest from reference TRBV5-1 and TRBJ1-1, the complete variable domain is KAGVTQTPRYLIKTRGQQVTLSCSPISGHRSVSWYQQTPGQGLQFLFEYFSETQRNKGNFPGRFSGRQFSNSRSEMNVSTLELGDSALYLCASSSGVTEAFFGQGTRLTVV.

V usage is TRBV6-8 and J usage is TRBJ2-3; no reliable D call. CDR1 and CDR2 from the germline V gene are MNHGY and SAAAGT. CDR3 length: 15 residues. Between the trimmed V and J ends, which lost 0 bases and 1 base, there was a span of 8 bases. CDR3: CASSYSYFRTDTQYF. DNA of the CDR3: TGTGCCAGCAGTTACTCGTACTTCCGCACAGATACGCAGTATTTT.